A single T cell receptor beta chain is shown here with its context. Per the original data handling: Reference gene primer amplification gave estimated nucleated cell counts. The table came from immunoSEQ multiplex PCR; TCRdb's copy has only in-frame clones and leaves some out. Clone size and V and J calls were adopted from that table, with D and trimming inferred from the DNA. This sample has more than 85,000 clones, with 70% to 90% found just once. The CDR3 is 13 residues long. V lost 6 bases, J lost 3 bases, and 12 bases lay in between. In germline, CDR1 is SGHTA, CDR2 FQGNSA. The data were taken from a study of blood T cell repertoires in COVID-19. Study context: The origin of the acute and convalescent COVID-19 samples was the United States, Italy and Spain. Sources were T cells, B-cell-depleted T cells, or PBMCs; the material itself was cDNA or gDNA.

Sequenced material: peripheral blood. The rearrangement uses TRBV7-2 and TRBJ2-7; no clear D. The clonotype originates from a woman aged 55 to 70 with acute or convalescent COVID-19. The CDR3 here is CASRDPGLYEQYF. The CDR3 DNA is TGTGCCAGCAGAGACCCGGGTCTCTACGAGCAGTACTTC.